This T cell receptor (beta chain) was found in a study of blood T cell repertoires in COVID-19. Authors' methods: Amplification with reference gene primers provided the estimates of nucleated cell counts. The repertoire was sequenced with immunoSEQ multiplex PCR; TCRdb's copy has only in-frame clones and lacks some. The V and J calls and clone size are taken from that table; D and trimming were inferred from the DNA. The table records 60,000 to 70,000 clones, approximately 85% of them present only once. Germline assignment: CDR1 SGDLS and CDR2 YYNGEE. This CDR3 comprises 15 residues. V lost 4 bases to trimming and J lost 3 bases; unmatched junction nucleotides: 6.

The rearrangement links TRBV9 to TRBJ2-1, with 8 positions matching TRBD2. The sample was peripheral blood. The sequence derives from a man in his fifties or sixties with acute or convalescent COVID-19. The CDR3, as DNA: TGTGCCAGCAGCCCCACGAGCGGGGGCTACAATGAGCAGTTCTTC. Protein: CASSPTSGGYNEQFF.